What follows describes a single T cell receptor beta chain. This CDR3 region has 13 residues. Trimming removed 1 base at V and 7 bases at J, with 5 bases between. CDR1 and CDR2 from the germline V gene are SEHNR and FQNEAQ (reference sequence). These data originate in a study of cytotoxic CD8 clonotypes in ibrutinib-treated CLL. With sequencing, the targeted depth ranged from 1 in 200,000 to 1 in 1 million T cells. Profiling relied on immunoSEQ multiplex PCR, and the TCRdb table lists in-frame clones only, not all of them. Of more than 70,000 clones listed, about 76% were seen once; the top ten hold roughly 5%.

V gene TRBV7-9 combines with J gene TRBJ2-6; D not certain. Sequences were derived from PBMCs, sampled after 12 months of ibrutinib treatment. This receptor was taken from a human donor with chronic lymphocytic leukemia. The CDR3, as DNA: TGTGCCAGCAGCTTAGGTGGTGCCAACGTCCTGACTTTC. Translating it yields CASSLGGANVLTF.